Each of the 13 T cell receptor beta chains below was sequenced from the same sample in a study of T cells in Graves' hyperthyroidism and ophthalmopathy. Using RNA transcripts as the source, TCR beta CDR3 regions were amplified. The HTBI primer set served for first-round RT-PCR of the TCR CDR3. TCRdb re-analysed the multiplex PCR reads in MiXCR, keeping a single row per CDR3 protein. The sample includes about 410,000 distinct CDR3 sequences, roughly 15% of them seen just once. Sequenced material: blood. These receptors all come from a woman in her twenties or thirties with Graves' ophthalmopathy.

The chain recombines TRBV5-8 with TRBJ2-2, with D possibly TRBD1 on 5 matching bases. V was pared by 0 bases and J by 2 bases, with 8 bases between. The V gene's germline CDR1 is SGHTS and CDR2 YDEGEE. This CDR3 spans 15 amino acids. CDR3 DNA sequence: TGTGCCAGCAGCTTGGCTCAGGGAAACACCGGGGAGCTGTTTTTT. Its translation is CASSLAQGNTGELFF.

This clonotype was seen repeatedly, ten times or more. The chain is built from TRBV19 and TRBJ1-2, with TRBD1 matching over 7 bases. The CDR3 covers 14 residues. The V gene end was trimmed by 7 bases and the J gene end by 1 base; junction bases not matched to a gene: 6. Germline CDR1 reads LNHDA; CDR2 reads SQIVND (reference sequence). DNA of the CDR3: TGTGCCAGTACCGAGGGGACAGTTAACTATGGCTACACCTTC. Translation: CASTEGTVNYGYTF. Looking up the rest from reference TRBV19 and TRBJ1-2 gives the full variable domain: DGGITQSPKYLFRKEGQNVTLSCEQNLNHDAMYWYRQDPGQGLRLIYYSQIVNDFQKGDIAEGYSVSREKKESFPLTVTSAQKNPTAFYLCASTEGTVNYGYTFGSGTRLTVV.

This clonotype has only a few counts. This chain connects TRBV19 to TRBJ1-2; D gene uncertain. This CDR3 comprises 15 residues. V was cut by 2 bases and J by 0 bases, with 10 bases left in between. Germline CDR1 LNHDA, CDR2 SQIVND (reference sequence). The chain's CDR3 is CASSIQVRANYGYTF. The CDR3 DNA reads TGTGCCAGTAGTATACAGGTTCGAGCTAACTATGGCTACACCTTC.

This clonotype was counted between two and nine times. The V call is TRBV29-1, the J call TRBJ2-1, with D unresolved. V lost 6 bases to trimming and J lost 0 bases, with 12 bases between them. Germline V gene data show CDR1 as SQVTM and CDR2 as ANQGSEA. This CDR3 has 14 amino acids. CDR3 coding DNA: TGCAGCGTAGAGGACGGAAGCTCCTACAATGAGCAGTTCTTC. Its translation: CSVEDGSSYNEQFF.

The chain combines TRBV5-8 with TRBJ2-1; 9 nucleotides match TRBD1. The J segment lost 5 bases and the V segment lost 4 bases, leaving 10 bases of the junction unmatched. CDR1 is SGHTS, CDR2 YDEGEE, per germline. The CDR3 extends over 16 amino acids. CDR3 sequence reads: CASSRIGTGGHNEQFF. The CDR3 region has the DNA TGTGCCAGCAGCCGGATCGGAACAGGGGGCCACAATGAGCAGTTCTTC.

This clonotype was picked up many times. The V call is TRBV27, the J call TRBJ1-2, with a tentative D call TRBD1 (5 bases). Trimming removed 1 base from V and 6 bases from J, with 24 bases in between. The CDR3 extends over 18 amino acids. Germline loops: CDR1 MNHEY, CDR2 SMNVEV (reference sequence). The CDR3 loop reads CASSLLSTPPGQGHGYTF. CDR3 sequence (DNA): TGTGCCAGCAGTTTATTGTCCACCCCCCCTGGGCAGGGCCATGGCTACACCTTC.

Only a few counts were recorded for this clonotype. The chain has TRBV7-3 and TRBJ2-2, with 7 nucleotides matching TRBD1. Germline CDR1 reads SGHTA; CDR2 reads FQGTGA. V shed 5 bases and J 0 bases; nucleotides not matched to a gene: 3. The CDR3 spans 15 residues. DNA of the CDR3: TGTGCCAGCAGCCGGGACAGACCGAACACCGGGGAGCTGTTTTTT. This codes for CASSRDRPNTGELFF.

This clonotype was found many times. The J gene is TRBJ2-7, the V gene TRBV6-1; either TRBD1 or TRBD2 may fit D (7 bases each). CDR1 and CDR2 from the germline V gene are MNHNS and SASEGT. There are 14 residues in the CDR3. Trimming shortened V by 8 bases and J by 0 bases, and 14 bases separated the two germline ends. For the CDR3, the DNA is TGTGCCAGCTTGCAGGGGGGGGCCTCCTACGAGCAGTACTTC. This encodes CASLQGGASYEQYF.

About this clonotype itself: One junction end does not reproduce the germline sequence, and a read error may be involved. This rearrangement joins TRBV2 to TRBJ2-1, with 14 bases aligning to TRBD2. The CDR3 contains 17 residues. Per germline, CDR1 SNHLY and CDR2 FYNNEI. The CDR3 nucleotides read TGTGCCAGCAGTAGGACTAGCGGGGGGCCCTCCAACAATGAGCAGTTCTTC. Translated: CASSRTSGGPSNNEQFF.

This clonotype was seen ten or more times. The chain has TRBV11-2 and TRBJ1-4, with no clear D. In germline, CDR1 is SGHAT, CDR2 FQNNGV. This CDR3 has 18 amino acids. Trimming removed 3 bases from V and 5 bases from J, with 22 bases in between. Here the CDR3 DNA reads TGTGCCAGCAGCTTCTATGGAGTGGCGGTAACAAGCAATGAAAAACTGTTTTTT. As protein: CASSFYGVAVTSNEKLFF. Looking up the rest from reference TRBV11-2 and TRBJ1-4 gives the full variable domain: EAGVAQSPRYKIIEKRQSVAFWCNPISGHATLYWYQQILGQGPKLLIQFQNNGVVDDSQLPKDRFSAERLKGVDSTLKIQPAKLEDSAVYLCASSFYGVAVTSNEKLFFGSGTQLSVL.

This clonotype came up many times. This sequence joins TRBV28 and TRBJ2-5, with 10 bases lining up with TRBD2. The germline CDR1 and CDR2 sequences are MDHEN and SYDVKM. V shed 7 bases, J shed 5 bases, and the junction held 16 bases outside the gene matches. The CDR3 sequence is 17 residues long. The CDR3 is CASTKGSEAGGTETQYF. For the CDR3, the DNA is TGTGCCAGCACCAAAGGTTCGGAAGCGGGGGGGACGGAGACCCAGTACTTC.

This clonotype was seen many times. The chain uses TRBV9 and TRBJ2-3, with 10 bases that match TRBD2. This CDR3 spans 18 amino acids. Germline values: CDR1 SGDLS, CDR2 YYNGEE. Trimming cost V 4 bases and J 2 bases; bases outside gene matches: 13. The CDR3 loop reads CASSSKMRLAGDTDTQYF. CDR3 bases: TGTGCCAGCAGCTCTAAAATGCGGCTAGCGGGGGACACAGATACGCAGTATTTT.

This clonotype was counted many times. The CDR3 spells CASSRPKDKGTEKSYEQYF. DNA for the CDR3: TGTGCCAGCAGCCGCCCGAAAGATAAAGGGACCGAGAAGTCTTACGAGCAGTACTTC. The chain carries TRBV7-2 and TRBJ2-7, with D perhaps being TRBD1 or TRBD2 (5 bases each). The V end lost 5 bases, the J end lost 4 bases, and 30 bases lay between the germline ends. Germline V gene lookup returns CDR1 SGHTA and CDR2 FQGNSA. CDR3 length: 19 amino acids.